A single sample gave rise to the 10 T cell receptor beta chains below, sequenced in a study of radiotherapy plus CTLA-4 blockade in lung cancer (dated by TCRdb to 2016 to 2018). Libraries were prepared through the immunoSEQ multiplex PCR assay. This immuneACCESS table, as held by TCRdb, lists in-frame sequences with V and J called but not all clones. Of the missing ones, under half trace to an unresolved V gene in checked studies; the others have no known cause. The sample table records roughly 60,000 clones; less than 85% of these occur just once. 2.9% of the sample is in the top ten clones. Sequences were derived from peripheral blood, sampled from a patient treated with radiotherapy plus ipilimumab. The receptor set was obtained from a human donor with non-small cell lung cancer who had a complete response to radiotherapy plus ipilimumab.

This chain connects TRBV7-2 to TRBJ2-7; 8 bases are a match to TRBD1. V dropped 2 bases and J dropped 2; count of bases not matched to a gene: 11. Germline loops: CDR1 SGHTA, CDR2 FQGNSA. This CDR3 comprises 17 residues. As DNA, the CDR3 is TGTGCCAGCAGCTTACTCTCTGGCCAGGGGGCAGCCTACGAGCAGTACTTC. Its protein product is CASSLLSGQGAAYEQYF.

This clone has a single count. The chain combines TRBV5-4 with TRBJ2-3; no definite D call. The ends were cut back, 4 bases at V and 8 bases at J, with 14 bases in the middle. CDR3 length: 13 amino acids. Germline values: CDR1 SGHNT, CDR2 YYREEE (reference sequence). CDR3 sequence reads: CASSVISEPTQYF. The CDR3 DNA is TGTGCCAGCAGCGTTATTTCGGAGCCTACGCAGTATTTT.

This clone has only one observation. The chain links TRBV30 to TRBJ2-6; D possibly corresponds to TRBD2 (7 bases). Looked up from germline, CDR1 is GTSNPN and CDR2 is SVGIG (reference sequence). There are 14 residues in the CDR3. Trimming left V 4 bases short and J 2 bases short, with 9 bases between. The CDR3 nucleotides read TGTGCCTGGAAGGGGGGGGCTGGGGCCAACGTCCTGACTTTC. It yields the protein CAWKGGAGANVLTF.

This chain links TRBV10-3 with TRBJ2-3; the match to TRBD2 covers 10 bases. Germline V lookup: CDR1 ENHRY, CDR2 SYGVKD. The CDR3 length is 20 residues. V shed 4 bases, J shed 5 bases, and the junction held 21 bases outside the gene matches. CDR3 sequence reads: CAISGPGGAGGPGRGDTQYF. DNA for the CDR3: TGTGCCATCAGTGGCCCGGGGGGAGCGGGGGGGCCGGGTCGTGGAGATACGCAGTATTTT.

The chain has TRBV9 and TRBJ2-3; a weak D match, TRBD2 (7 bases). V lost 0 bases and J lost 2, with 10 bases in between. This CDR3 contains 15 residues. Looked up from germline, CDR1 is SGDLS and CDR2 is YYNGEE. The CDR3 coding sequence is TGTGCCAGCAGCGTAGCGGGGGGACACACAGATACGCAGTATTTT. Protein sequence: CASSVAGGHTDTQYF.

This rearrangement joins TRBV2 to TRBJ1-6, with D possibly matching TRBD1 (6 bases). The germline V and J ends were trimmed by 4 bases and 7 bases, with 14 bases remaining between them. Germline CDR1 is SNHLY and CDR2 is FYNNEI. The CDR3 length is 15 residues. CDR3 region: CASSGVGASNSPLHF. CDR3 sequence (DNA): TGTGCCAGCAGTGGAGTGGGGGCCTCGAATTCACCCCTCCACTTT.

This chain joins TRBV7-2 and TRBJ2-3; D perhaps matches TRBD2 (5 bases). Germline V gene lookup returns CDR1 SGHTA and CDR2 FQGNSA. The ends were cut back, 6 bases at V and 2 bases at J, with 12 bases in the middle. The CDR3 has 14 amino acids. CDR3 coding DNA: TGTGCCAGCAGGAGCGGCGGAAACACAGATACGCAGTATTTT. Protein product: CASRSGGNTDTQYF. Looking up the rest from reference TRBV7-2 and TRBJ2-3 gives the full variable domain: GAGVSQSPSNKVTEKGKDVELRCDPISGHTALYWYRQSLGQGLEFLIYFQGNSAPDKSGLPSDRFSAERTGGSVSTLTIQRTQQEDSAVYLCASRSGGNTDTQYFGPGTRLTVL.

A single count supports this clone. This chain's CDR3 is CASGSDLGSEEQYF. CDR3 sequence (DNA): TGTGCTAGTGGTTCGGACCTGGGATCGGAGGAGCAGTACTTC. The rearrangement joins TRBV12-5 to TRBJ2-5; D might be TRBD2 (5 bases). Trimming stripped 4 bases from V and 11 bases from J, with 20 bases between. The V gene's germline CDR1 is LGHNT and CDR2 FRNRAP. The CDR3 has 14 residues.

In its sample, this clone was seen once. This chain links TRBV5-4 with TRBJ2-1; D remains ambiguous. Looked up from germline, CDR1 is SGHNT and CDR2 is YYREEE (reference sequence). V was pared by 0 bases and J by 2 bases, with 6 bases between. This CDR3 has 14 residues. The CDR3 nucleotides are TGTGCCAGCAGCTTGGAACAGCCCTACAATGAGCAGTTCTTC. Its translation is CASSLEQPYNEQFF.

Of note for this clone: Other DNA sequences in the same sample also yield this CDR3. This rearrangement joins TRBV6-5 to TRBJ2-7; no definite D call. Trimming left V 3 bases short and J 3 bases short, with 3 bases between. In germline, CDR1 is MNHEY, CDR2 SVGAGI. CDR3 length: 11 residues. CDR3 DNA sequence: TGTGCCAGCAGTTATCTCTACGAGCAGTACTTC. It yields the protein CASSYLYEQYF.